This T cell receptor (beta chain) was identified in a study of blood T cell repertoires in COVID-19. Overall study context: Whether acute or convalescent, the COVID-19 samples came from the United States, Italy and Spain. Sources were T cells, B-cell-depleted T cells, or PBMCs; the material itself was cDNA or gDNA.

The CDR3 has 12 residues. Trimming shortened V by 3 bases and J by 0 bases, and 3 bases separated the two germline ends. Germline V CDR1 and CDR2: SGDLS, YYNGEE. Adults between roughly 18 and 89 years of age took part from 24 US areas. This clone was picked up one time. Assay: immunoSEQ multiplex PCR; the TCRdb copy retains only in-frame clones and omits some. The profile shows about 240,000 clones, approximately 86% of them singletons. V usage is TRBV9 and J usage is TRBJ2-5; D gene unclear. The sequencing input was PBMCs or T cells enriched from blood (not recorded which). The receptor's source is a woman aged 40 to 50 with acute COVID-19. For the CDR3, the DNA is TGTGCCAGCAGCGACAACCAAGAGACCCAGTACTTC. Translating it yields CASSDNQETQYF.